This T cell receptor beta chain was identified in a study of T cell clones after liver transplantation. On the study more broadly: Samples came from ITN030ST, which attempted immunosuppression withdrawal within 2 years of liver transplantation. Subjects received no induction therapy and standard immunosuppression until randomization at 12-24 months post-transplant. TCRbeta sequencing after a pre-transplant mixed lymphocyte reaction identified graft-donor-reactive clones, later tracked in post-transplant blood. Overall study results and limits: In a couple of subjects, few donor cells limited the measurable donor-reactive repertoire.

Germline V gene lookup returns CDR1 MDHEN and CDR2 SYDVKM. With 4 bases removed from V and 6 bases from J, the gap between germline ends came to 4 bases. The CDR3 consists of 11 residues. Only in-frame clones appear in the TCRdb table, and some are missing; sequencing was by immunoSEQ multiplex PCR. This table holds more than 75,000 clones, roughly four fifths found once. Turning to this clone: Its antigen is undetermined.

This TCR came from a human patient who received a liver transplant. Some T cells may trace back to the graft donor. Here the sequenced sample was CD4+ T cells from blood, taken around 42 months after liver transplant. The rearrangement joins TRBV28 to TRBJ2-1; D uncertain. CDR3 sequence (DNA): TGTGCCAGCAGTTACCGCAATGAGCAGTTCTTC. This translates into CASSYRNEQFF.